This T cell receptor beta chain was sequenced for a study of T cell repertoires in cytomegalovirus infection. In the case of this clonotype: Its antigen is unknown.

The study's findings and limits: It was HLA-C-restricted CMV-specific TCR beta clonotypes that dominated the response ex vivo.

Trimming stripped 3 bases from V and 3 bases from J, with 12 bases between. CDR3 length: 14 residues. Using its own MiXCR run on the reads, TCRdb lists one record per CDR3 protein. The data hold approximately 1,000,000 distinct CDR3 sequences, with approximately 31% observed a single time. The TCR sequence derives from a human donor in good health (CMV status not recorded). Some clones in this sample may be carry-over from other donors' samples. Sequences were derived from cultured CD8+ T cells from PBMCs, sampled from culture after CMV antigen stimulation. The chain is built from TRBV12-3 or TRBV12-4 and TRBJ2-7; the D gene is possibly TRBD2 (6 bases). The CDR3 region is CASSLTSLFYEQYF. The CDR3 nucleotides read TGTGCCAGCAGTTTGACTAGTCTATTCTACGAGCAGTACTTC.